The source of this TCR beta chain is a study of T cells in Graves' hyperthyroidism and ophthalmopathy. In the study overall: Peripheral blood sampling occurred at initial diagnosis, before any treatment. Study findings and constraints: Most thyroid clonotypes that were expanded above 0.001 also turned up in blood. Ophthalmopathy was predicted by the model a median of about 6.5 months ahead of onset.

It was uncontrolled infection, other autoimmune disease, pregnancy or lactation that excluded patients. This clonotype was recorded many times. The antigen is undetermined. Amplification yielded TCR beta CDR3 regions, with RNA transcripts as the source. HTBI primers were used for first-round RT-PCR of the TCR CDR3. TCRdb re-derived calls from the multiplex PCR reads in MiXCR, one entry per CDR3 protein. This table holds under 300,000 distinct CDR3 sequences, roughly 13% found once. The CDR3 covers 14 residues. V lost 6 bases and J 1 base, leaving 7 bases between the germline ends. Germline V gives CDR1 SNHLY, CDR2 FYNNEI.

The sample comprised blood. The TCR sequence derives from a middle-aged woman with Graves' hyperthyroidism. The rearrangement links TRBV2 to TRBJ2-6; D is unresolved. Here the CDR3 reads CASSTLSGANVLTF. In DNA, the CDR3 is TGTGCCAGCAGCACTCTATCTGGGGCCAACGTCCTGACTTTC.